Shown below are 3 T cell receptor beta chains from a single sample sequenced in a study of cytomegalovirus exposure and HLA in healthy donors. This table comes from immunoSEQ multiplex PCR, and its TCRdb copy is limited to in-frame clones, with some not included. The sample shows more than 75,000 clones, more than 85% of them seen only once. Specimen: PBMCs. These receptors all come from a man between 18 and 29 years old in good health and CMV-seronegative.

The chain employs TRBV30 and TRBJ1-1, with D possibly TRBD1 on 5 matching bases. Germline V gene data show CDR1 as GTSNPN and CDR2 as SVGIG (reference sequence). The V end lost 0 bases, the J end lost 3 bases, and 23 bases lay between the germline ends. The CDR3 has 18 amino acids. For the CDR3, the DNA is TGTGCCTGGAGTGTAAGGGGCGGTACAGCCGGTGGAGACACTGAAGCTTTCTTT. Protein: CAWSVRGGTAGGDTEAFF.

The V call is TRBV18, the J call TRBJ1-5; TRBD1 might be the D (5 bases). The CDR3 is 15 amino acids. Trimming removed 3 bases at V and 0 bases at J, with 9 bases between. Germline V gives CDR1 KGHSH, CDR2 LQKENI. The CDR3 nucleotides read TGTGCCAGCTCACCGTCAGGGTATAGCAATCAGCCCCAGCATTTT. Its protein product is CASSPSGYSNQPQHF.

The J gene is TRBJ2-7, the V gene TRBV6-5; 9 bases agree with TRBD1. J lost 5 bases, V lost 6 bases, and 8 bases had no gene match. This CDR3 contains 14 residues. Germline V CDR1 and CDR2: MNHEY, SVGAGI. In DNA, the CDR3 is TGTGCCAGCAGATCCGGGACAGGGATCCACGAGCAGTACTTC. Amino acid sequence: CASRSGTGIHEQYF.